This T cell receptor (beta chain) originates from a study of post-analysis software for immune sequencing data. Looking at the study overall: Multiple sclerosis in the patients followed relapsing-remitting, secondary progressive and progressive-relapsing courses. Study-level points and caveats: Controls had significantly higher normalized Chao1 diversity than multiple sclerosis patients.

Prepared TCR beta cDNA libraries contained unique molecular identifiers. The authors obtained 540,000 or so cDNA molecules from roughly 1 to 10 million T cells. TCRdb processed the PCR reads anew with MiXCR; each CDR3 protein has one entry. This sample has over 700,000 distinct CDR3 sequences; around 27% occur once, and the top ten carry about 0.5%. Turning to this clonotype: Its antigen is undetermined.

The source is a girl aged 10-17 years with multiple sclerosis. The material sequenced was blood.

The CDR3 DNA sequence: TGTGCCAGCAGCGGGGGACGGGGAAATGAAAAACTGTTTTTT. This sequence encodes CASSGGRGNEKLFF. The chain carries TRBV6-1 and TRBJ1-4; possible D gene TRBD1, 5 bases. The V gene's germline CDR1 is MNHNS and CDR2 SASEGT. Trimming took off 6 bases at V and 5 bases at J, with 13 bases between the two ends. This CDR3 has 14 residues.